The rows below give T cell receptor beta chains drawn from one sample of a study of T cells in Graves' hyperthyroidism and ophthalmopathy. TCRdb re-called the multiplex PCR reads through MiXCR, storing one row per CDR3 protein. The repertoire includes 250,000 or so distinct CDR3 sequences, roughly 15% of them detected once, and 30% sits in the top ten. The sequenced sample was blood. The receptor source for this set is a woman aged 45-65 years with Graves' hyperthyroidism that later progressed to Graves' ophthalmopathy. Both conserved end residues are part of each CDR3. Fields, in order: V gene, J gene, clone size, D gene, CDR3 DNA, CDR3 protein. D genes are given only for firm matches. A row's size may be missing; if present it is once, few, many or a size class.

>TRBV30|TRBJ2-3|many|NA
TGTGCCCGGCTCTTGCCGGAAGAAGATACGCAGTATTTT
CARLLPEEDTQYF
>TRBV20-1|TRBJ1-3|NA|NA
TGCAGTGCCATAGACGCTTACTCTGGAAACACCATATATTTT
CSAIDAYSGNTIYF
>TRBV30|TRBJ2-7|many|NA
TGTGCCTGGACTTCCGGACAGTTTGTAGTGCACGAGCAGTACTTC
CAWTSGQFVVHEQYF
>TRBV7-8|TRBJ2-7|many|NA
TGTGCCAGCAGCCAGAGAGGTGCAGGGCCCTACGAGCAGTACTTC
CASSQRGAGPYEQYF
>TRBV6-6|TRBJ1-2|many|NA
TGTGCCAGCAGTTACGGCATAACTACGGGCTACACCTTC
CASSYGITTGYTF
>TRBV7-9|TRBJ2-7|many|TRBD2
TGTGCCAGCAGCTTTACTAGCGGGAGCCTCGAGCAGTACTTC
CASSFTSGSLEQYF
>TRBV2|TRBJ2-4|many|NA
TGTGCCAGCTCGGACCCGGGGACATCAAACATTCAGTACTTC
CASSDPGTSNIQYF
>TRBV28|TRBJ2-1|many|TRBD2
TGTGCCAGCTATACTCGCCTAGCGGGGAACTACAATGAGCAGTTCTTC
CASYTRLAGNYNEQFF
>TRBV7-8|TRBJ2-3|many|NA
TGTGCCAGCAGCTTAGACCACAGTAGCACAGATACGCAGTATTTT
CASSLDHSSTDTQYF
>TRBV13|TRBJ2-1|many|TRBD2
TGTGCCAGCAGCTCGACTAGCGGGGCGGCCAATGAGCAGTTCTTC
CASSSTSGAANEQFF
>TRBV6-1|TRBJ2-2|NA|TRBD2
TGTGCCACCGGTCGACTAGCGGGAGGCCCCACCGGGGAGCTGTTTTTT
CATGRLAGGPTGELFF
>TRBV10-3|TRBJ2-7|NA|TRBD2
TGTGCCATCACCGGGACTAGCGGGGGCTACGAGCAGTACTTC
CAITGTSGGYEQYF
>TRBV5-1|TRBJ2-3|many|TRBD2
TGCGCCAGCAGCTCATATAGCGGGAGTGTCGGCACAGATACGCAGTATTTT
CASSSYSGSVGTDTQYF
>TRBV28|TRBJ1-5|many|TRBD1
TGTGCCAGCAGTTCGGGACAGAGCAATCAGCCCCAGCATTTT
CASSSGQSNQPQHF
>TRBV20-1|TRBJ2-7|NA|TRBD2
TGCAGTGCTAGAGGGACTAGCGGGAGTCTCTCCTACGAGCAGTACTTC
CSARGTSGSLSYEQYF
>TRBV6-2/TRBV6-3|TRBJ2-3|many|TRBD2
TGTGCCAGCAGCCCTAGACTAGCGGTCCCTAGGGGGGATACGCAGTATTTT
CASSPRLAVPRGDTQYF
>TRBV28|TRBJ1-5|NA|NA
TGTGCCAGCAGTCTCTACAGGGAGGAGCAGCCCCAGCATTTT
CASSLYREEQPQHF
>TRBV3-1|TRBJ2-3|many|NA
TGTGCCAGCAGCCAAGACGGATCCGATACGCAGTATTTT
CASSQDGSDTQYF
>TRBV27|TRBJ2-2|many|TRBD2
TGTGCCAGCAGTTTATGTCTAGCGGGACCGTTTTTT
CASSLCLAGPFF
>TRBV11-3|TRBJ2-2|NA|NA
TGTGCCGGCAGTCGCGGAGGGACTGGCCGTGAGCTGTTTTTT
CAGSRGGTGRELFF
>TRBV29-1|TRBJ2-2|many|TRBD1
TGCAGCGTTGGGACAGGGAACACCGGGGAGCTGTTTTTT
CSVGTGNTGELFF
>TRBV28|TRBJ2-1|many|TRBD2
TGTGCCAGCAGTCGGTTGCTGACTAGCGGAGCTAATGAGCAGTTCTTC
CASSRLLTSGANEQFF
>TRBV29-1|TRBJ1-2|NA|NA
TGCAGCGTTGAATCTCGGGGGCTTGGCTACACCTTC
CSVESRGLGYTF
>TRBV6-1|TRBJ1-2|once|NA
TGTGCCAGCAAGGGTCCCAGAGGAAATGGCTACACCTTC
CASKGPRGNGYTF
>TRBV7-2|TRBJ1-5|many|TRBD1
TGTGCCAGCAGCGTAGAGGGGGCTCAGCCCCAGCATTTT
CASSVEGAQPQHF
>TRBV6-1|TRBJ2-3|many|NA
TGTGCCAGCAGTGCCGACCGGGACACCACAGATACGCAGTATTTT
CASSADRDTTDTQYF
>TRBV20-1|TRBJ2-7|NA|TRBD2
TGCAGTGCCAGACTCCGGACTAGCGGGACCTACGAGCAGTACTTC
CSARLRTSGTYEQYF
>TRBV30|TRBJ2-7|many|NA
TGTGCCTGGACCCAGGCCTACGAGCAGTACTTC
CAWTQAYEQYF
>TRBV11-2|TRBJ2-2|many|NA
TGTGCCAGCGCGACAGGCACCGGGGAGCTGTTTTTT
CASATGTGELFF
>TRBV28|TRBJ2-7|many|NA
TGTGCCAGCCGTCGGACCTCCTACGAGCAGTACTTC
CASRRTSYEQYF
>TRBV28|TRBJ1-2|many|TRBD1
TGTGCCAGCAGCCTACGGACAGGGCAGGAGTTAGAATATGGCTACACCTTC
CASSLRTGQELEYGYTF
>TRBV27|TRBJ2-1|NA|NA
TGTGCCAGCAGCCCAGCAGGGCAGGGGATCGGGGGCTACAATGAGCAGTTCTTC
CASSPAGQGIGGYNEQFF
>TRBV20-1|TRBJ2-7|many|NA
TGCAGTGCCAAGGGCCAGGGCTACGAGCAGTACTTC
CSAKGQGYEQYF
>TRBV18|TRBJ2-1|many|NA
TGTGCCAGCTCACCTTCCGGGACCGCTAACAATGAGCAGTTCTTC
CASSPSGTANNEQFF
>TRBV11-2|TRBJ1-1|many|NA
TGTGCCAGCAGCTTAGACGTGGACACTGAAGCTTTCTTT
CASSLDVDTEAFF
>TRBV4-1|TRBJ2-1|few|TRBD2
TGCGCCAGCAGCCAGGGGACTAGCCCTCTCCTTTTCTACAATGAGCAGTTCTTC
CASSQGTSPLLFYNEQFF
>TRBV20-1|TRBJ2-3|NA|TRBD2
TGCAGTGCTTGGGAGGGTGTCGGCGCAGATACGCAGTATTTT
CSAWEGVGADTQYF
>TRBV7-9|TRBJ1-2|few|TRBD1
TGTGCCAGCACCTCGGGACAGGAGGGCTACACCTTC
CASTSGQEGYTF
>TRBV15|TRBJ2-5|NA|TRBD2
TGTGCCACCAGCCCTACGTTAGCGGGAGGAGGAGAGACCCAGTACTTC
CATSPTLAGGGETQYF
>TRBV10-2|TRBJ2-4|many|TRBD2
TGCGCCAGCAGCTCCGGGACTAGCGGGAGTATAGCCAAAAACATTCAGTACTTC
CASSSGTSGSIAKNIQYF
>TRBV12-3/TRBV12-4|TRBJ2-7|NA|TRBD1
TGTGCCAGCAGTTTGGGGACAGGGAAGCAGTACTTC
CASSLGTGKQYF
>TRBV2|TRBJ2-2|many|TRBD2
TGTGCCAGCGATGCGACTAGCGGGATCACCGGGGAGCTGTTTTTT
CASDATSGITGELFF
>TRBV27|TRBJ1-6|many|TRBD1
TGTGCCAGCAGTTTCGCAGGGGGCAGGAGGTCACCCCTCCACTTT
CASSFAGGRRSPLHF
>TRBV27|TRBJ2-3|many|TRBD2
TGTGCCACCAGGGGTTTTGCGGGGGGAGGCACAGATACGCAGTATTTT
CATRGFAGGGTDTQYF
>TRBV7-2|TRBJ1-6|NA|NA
TGTGCCAGCAGCTTAAAATCAACAAATTCACCCCTCCACTTT
CASSLKSTNSPLHF
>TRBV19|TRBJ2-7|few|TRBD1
TGTGCCAGTACACTCGGGACAGGGACCCTCTACGAGCAGTACTTC
CASTLGTGTLYEQYF
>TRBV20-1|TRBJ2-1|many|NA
TGCAGTGCTCTTTCAGGGTCCCTTCGGTACAATGAGCAGTTCTTC
CSALSGSLRYNEQFF
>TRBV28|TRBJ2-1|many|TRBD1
TGTGCCAGCAGTGGGGGACAGGTTACCTACAATGAGCAGTTCTTC
CASSGGQVTYNEQFF
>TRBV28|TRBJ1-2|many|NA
TGTGCCAGCAGTTTGAGCGCTCGGGGGTTTTCTAACTATGGCTACACCTTC
CASSLSARGFSNYGYTF
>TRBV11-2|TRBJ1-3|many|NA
TGTGCCAGCAGCTTAGGACGGAGTCTCACTGGAAACACCATATATTTT
CASSLGRSLTGNTIYF
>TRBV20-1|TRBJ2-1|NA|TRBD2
TGCAGTGCCACCACCGGGACTAGCGTCTACAATGAGCAGTTCTTC
CSATTGTSVYNEQFF
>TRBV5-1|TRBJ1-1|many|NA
TGCGCCAGCAGCTTGGCCATTGGAGGAGAGATGAACACTGAAGCTTTCTTT
CASSLAIGGEMNTEAFF
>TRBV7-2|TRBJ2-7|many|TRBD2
TGTGCCAGCAGCTCGAGGACTAGCGGGAGCCACGAGCAGTACTTC
CASSSRTSGSHEQYF
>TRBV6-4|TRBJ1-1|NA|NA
TGTGCCAGCAGTACGTATCTGAACACTGAAGCTTTCTTT
CASSTYLNTEAFF
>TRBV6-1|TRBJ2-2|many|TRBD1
TGTGCCAGCAGAATTAACAGGGGGCTGAGAACCGGGGAGCTGTTTTTT
CASRINRGLRTGELFF